The next 29 T cell receptor beta chains were all read from a single sample in a study of blood T cell repertoires in COVID-19. The assay was immunoSEQ multiplex PCR, and TCRdb's table has in-frame clones only and misses some. The sample lists 300,000 or so clones, just over 85% occurring once. The specimen was PBMCs or T cells enriched from blood (not recorded which). The receptors here all came from a woman aged 18-29 years who had recovered from COVID-19.

This clone was seen only once. This chain connects TRBV6-5 to TRBJ1-1; D is perhaps TRBD1 (5 bases). The CDR3 is made up of 15 amino acids. CDR1 is MNHEY and CDR2 is SVGAGI in the germline V gene. Between the trimmed V and J ends, which lost 2 bases and 7 bases, there was a span of 17 bases. In nucleotides, the CDR3 is TGTGCCAGCAGTTACAGGACAACGGGGGAGAGTGAAGCTTTCTTT. This encodes CASSYRTTGESEAFF.

The chain uses TRBV29-1 and TRBJ1-1; tentatively, D is TRBD1 (6 bases). The CDR3 has 14 residues. Trimming left V 4 bases short and J 4 bases short, with 16 bases between. Per germline, CDR1 SQVTM and CDR2 ANQGSEA. CDR3 nucleotides: TGCAGCGTTGTCCCCAGGGGTGAGATCACTGAAGCTTTCTTT. This sequence encodes CSVVPRGEITEAFF. Drawing the rest from reference TRBV29-1 and TRBJ1-1, the complete variable domain is SAVISQKPSRDICQRGTSLTIQCQVDSQVTMMFWYRQQPGQSLTLIATANQGSEATYESGFVIDKFPISRPNLTFSTLTVSNMSPEDSSIYLCSVVPRGEITEAFFGQGTRLTVV.

The chain joins TRBV13 to TRBJ2-3; no clear D. V was cut by 5 bases and J by 6 bases, with 9 bases left in between. Germline loops: CDR1 PRHDT, CDR2 FYEKMQ (reference sequence). The CDR3 consists of 12 residues. The CDR3 sequence is CASSKTSDTQYF. In DNA form, the CDR3 reads TGTGCCAGCAGCAAGACTTCGGATACGCAGTATTTT.

V and J are TRBV6-5 and TRBJ2-1; 13 bases line up with TRBD2. This CDR3 has 16 residues. The germline CDR1 and CDR2 sequences are MNHEY and SVGAGI. The junction had 3 bases not matched to a gene; V was cut back by 4 bases and J by 3 bases. DNA of the CDR3: TGTGCCAGCAGTTCAAGACTAGCGGGAGGCTACAATGAGCAGTTCTTC. Residues: CASSSRLAGGYNEQFF.

This clone was counted a few times. The rearrangement uses TRBV4-1 and TRBJ1-5; no reliable D call. Germline V gene data show CDR1 as MGHRA and CDR2 as YSYEKL. V lost 1 base and J lost 1, with 11 bases in between. This CDR3 contains 16 residues. CDR3 in amino acids: CASSQVGVGSNQPQHF. Here the CDR3 DNA reads TGCGCCAGCAGCCAAGTGGGCGTTGGGAGCAATCAGCCCCAGCATTTT.

This clone was counted a single time. The V call is TRBV29-1, the J call TRBJ2-3; D is unresolved. The V end lost 6 bases, the J end lost 5 bases, and 18 bases lay between the germline ends. Germline values: CDR1 SQVTM, CDR2 ANQGSEA. The CDR3 contains 14 residues. The CDR3, as DNA: TGCAGCGTACTATTTCCCCGTGTGGGAGATACGCAGTATTTT. Translating it yields CSVLFPRVGDTQYF.

With respect to this clone: Other DNA sequences in this specimen translate into the identical CDR3. The J gene is TRBJ2-3, the V gene TRBV30; perhaps TRBD1 as D (5 bases). This CDR3 has 14 residues. The V end lost 1 base, the J end lost 1 base, and 9 bases lay between the germline ends. Germline values: CDR1 GTSNPN, CDR2 SVGIG (reference sequence). CDR3 nucleotides: TGTGCCTGGAGTGAGGGGCAGGGCACAGATACGCAGTATTTT. It specifies CAWSEGQGTDTQYF.

In this sample, this clone turned up a few times. This rearrangement joins TRBV10-3 to TRBJ1-2, with 9 bases that match TRBD1. Trimming took 6 bases from V and 1 from J; bases not matched to a gene: 6. The CDR3 contains 15 residues. CDR1 ENHRY and CDR2 SYGVKD come from the germline V gene. CDR3: CAIRTGTGFNYGYTF. CDR3 coding DNA: TGTGCCATCAGAACCGGGACAGGGTTTAACTATGGCTACACCTTC.

The chain carries TRBV2 and TRBJ1-5, with D possibly being TRBD1 (6 bases). This CDR3 comprises 14 residues. With 5 bases removed from V and 5 bases from J, the gap between germline ends came to 13 bases. CDR1 is SNHLY, CDR2 FYNNEI, per germline. The CDR3 loop is CASSMGQNYQPQHF. CDR3 DNA: TGTGCCAGCAGTATGGGACAAAACTATCAGCCCCAGCATTTT. The full variable domain, its missing parts supplied by reference TRBV2 and TRBJ1-5, is EPEVTQTPSHQVTQMGQEVILRCVPISNHLYFYWYRQILGQKVEFLVSFYNNEISEKSEIFDDQFSVERPDGSNFTLKIRSTKLEDSAMYFCASSMGQNYQPQHFGDGTRLSIL.

This clone occurred once. The gene calls are TRBV19 and TRBJ2-2; no definite D call. Looked up from germline, CDR1 is LNHDA and CDR2 is SQIVND (reference sequence). This CDR3 comprises 16 residues. Trimming shortened V by 5 bases and J by 1 base, and 14 bases separated the two germline ends. Here the CDR3 reads CASSVTTEVNTGELFF. The DNA of the CDR3 is TGTGCCAGTAGTGTTACTACTGAAGTGAACACCGGGGAGCTGTTTTTT.

This clone was seen a handful of times. The J gene is TRBJ2-7, the V gene TRBV7-8, with TRBD1 identical over 8 bases. This CDR3 has 15 residues. V was clipped by 4 bases and J by 2 bases; unmatched bases: 7. The germline gives CDR1 SGHVS, CDR2 FQNEAQ. The CDR3, as DNA: TGTGCCAGCAGCTCCGGACAGGGAGGTACCTACGAGCAGTACTTC. Its translation is CASSSGQGGTYEQYF.

This chain uses TRBV3-1 (or the pseudogene TRBV3-2) with TRBJ2-7; D possibly corresponds to TRBD2 (5 bases). The CDR3 has 15 amino acids. V lost 1 base, J lost 1 base, and 11 bases lay in between. Germline lookup yields CDR1 LGHDT and CDR2 YNNKEL (reference sequence). The CDR3: CASSQAGRVSYEQYF. The CDR3 DNA follows: TGTGCCAGCAGCCAAGCGGGAAGAGTATCCTACGAGCAGTACTTC.

This clone was seen only once. The chain is built from TRBV7-2 and TRBJ1-4, with a tentative D call TRBD1 (6 bases). Germline CDR1 and CDR2: SGHTA and FQGNSA. V lost 8 bases and J 5 bases, leaving 15 bases between the germline ends. The CDR3 covers 14 residues. CDR3 in amino acids: CASGTRGRNEKLFF. The CDR3 nucleotides read TGTGCCAGCGGCACCAGGGGCAGGAATGAAAAACTGTTTTTT.

This clone was counted only a few times. This chain joins TRBV2 and TRBJ1-1; 8 positions match TRBD1. The germline CDR1 and CDR2 sequences are SNHLY and FYNNEI. CDR3 length equals 15 residues. Germline trimming cut 6 bases from V and 0 bases from J; bases unmatched to any gene: 6. CDR3: CASRIDRGLNTEAFF. Written as DNA, the CDR3 is TGTGCCAGCAGGATAGACAGGGGACTGAACACTGAAGCTTTCTTT.

J is TRBJ2-7 and V is TRBV27, with 9 bases that match TRBD2. With 3 bases clipped from V and 6 bases from J, the junction kept 6 bases outside the gene matches. Per the germline V gene, CDR1 is MNHEY and CDR2 is SMNVEV (reference sequence). CDR3 length: 14 amino acids. The CDR3 loop reads CASSFAGGPIEQYF. The CDR3 bases are TGTGCCAGCAGTTTTGCGGGAGGGCCGATCGAGCAGTACTTC.

CDR3 sequence reads: CASSVGDRGTTEAFF. CDR3 DNA sequence: TGTGCCAGCAGCGTAGGGGACAGGGGCACCACTGAAGCTTTCTTT. The rearrangement links TRBV9 to TRBJ1-1; TRBD1 agrees at 10 bases. The germline CDR1 and CDR2 sequences are SGDLS and YYNGEE. J gave up 4 bases and V 0 bases, and 3 bases lay outside the gene matches. This CDR3 is 15 amino acids long. Looking up the rest from reference TRBV9 and TRBJ1-1 gives the full variable domain: DSGVTQTPKHLITATGQRVTLRCSPRSGDLSVYWYQQSLDQGLQFLIQYYNGEERAKGNILERFSAQQFPDLHSELNLSSLELGDSALYFCASSVGDRGTTEAFFGQGTRLTVV.

This rearrangement joins TRBV6-1 to TRBJ2-1, with TRBD1 matching over 7 bases. V was pared by 4 bases and J by 0 bases, with 9 bases of the junction left unmatched. This CDR3 has 17 amino acids. CDR1 and CDR2 (germline): MNHNS, SASEGT. In DNA, the CDR3 is TGTGCCAGCAGTGGTTTTGGGACAGATTCCTCCTACAATGAGCAGTTCTTC. Its translation: CASSGFGTDSSYNEQFF.

This clone was found once. This chain links TRBV10-3 with TRBJ2-3; 10 nucleotides match TRBD1. V lost 6 bases and J lost 4; bases outside the gene matches: 10. The germline V gene encodes CDR1 ENHRY and CDR2 SYGVKD. There are 16 residues in the CDR3. The CDR3 DNA is TGTGCCATCAGGGTAAAGACAGGGGGCAAAGCAGATACGCAGTATTTT. Its translation: CAIRVKTGGKADTQYF.

This rearrangement joins TRBV6-1 to TRBJ1-1, with D possibly matching TRBD1 (5 bases). CDR1 MNHNS and CDR2 SASEGT come from the germline V gene. Deletions cut 3 bases from V and 3 bases from J, with 14 bases between. This CDR3 contains 15 residues. DNA of the CDR3: TGTGCCAGCAGTGAGGTCCCAGGGCTGGACACTGAAGCTTTCTTT. Encoded protein: CASSEVPGLDTEAFF.

The chain joins TRBV5-4 to TRBJ2-1, with 11 nucleotides matching TRBD2. Germline trimming cut 0 bases from V and 4 bases from J; bases unmatched to any gene: 3. This CDR3 spans 16 amino acids. Germline loops: CDR1 SGHNT, CDR2 YYREEE (reference sequence). CDR3 in amino acids: CASSLGLAGGYNEQFF. CDR3 sequence (DNA): TGTGCCAGCAGCTTGGGGCTAGCGGGGGGATACAATGAGCAGTTCTTC.

The genes are TRBV6-5 and TRBJ2-7; TRBD1 is a possible D gene (6 bases). V gave up 11 bases and J gave up 2 bases, with 16 bases separating them. The CDR3 totals 13 residues. Germline loops: CDR1 MNHEY, CDR2 SVGAGI. The CDR3 loop reads CAARTELTYEQYF. CDR3 coding DNA: TGTGCCGCACGGACAGAGCTTACCTACGAGCAGTACTTC.

The rearrangement uses TRBV6-2 or TRBV6-3 and TRBJ2-3; 11 bases align to TRBD2. Germline lookup yields CDR1 MNHEY and CDR2 SVGEGT. V was clipped by 3 bases and J by 0 bases; unmatched bases: 5. The CDR3 is 17 residues long. For the CDR3, the DNA is TGTGCCAGCAGTTATGCGGGACTAGCGGCTAGCACAGATACGCAGTATTTT. Protein: CASSYAGLAASTDTQYF.

The chain couples TRBV28 to TRBJ2-5; 13 nucleotides line up with TRBD2. CDR1 is MDHEN and CDR2 is SYDVKM in the germline V gene. The CDR3 totals 17 residues. V gave up 2 bases and J gave up 6 bases; unmatched junction bases: 9. The CDR3 loop is CASSLDRWTSGSQTQYF. The CDR3 coding sequence is TGTGCCAGCAGTTTAGACCGATGGACTAGCGGGAGCCAGACCCAGTACTTC.

The gene calls are TRBV6-5 and TRBJ2-5; D remains unclear. The V end was cut by 0 bases, the J end by 4 bases, with 9 bases between. Germline loops: CDR1 MNHEY, CDR2 SVGAGI. The CDR3 runs 14 residues. CDR3 sequence: CASSYSILRETQYF. The CDR3 region has the DNA TGTGCCAGCAGTTACTCAATATTGAGAGAGACCCAGTACTTC.

The chain joins TRBV25-1 to TRBJ1-6, with 11 nucleotides matching TRBD1. The CDR3 totals 15 residues. Germline V gene sequence: CDR1 MGHDK, CDR2 SYGVNS. Unmatched junction bases numbered 0, after V lost 1 base and J lost 7 bases. The chain's CDR3 is CASSEWTGGNSPLHF. The CDR3 coding sequence is TGTGCCAGCAGTGAATGGACAGGGGGCAATTCACCCCTCCACTTT.

The chain carries TRBV5-5 and TRBJ1-5; tentatively, D is TRBD1 (5 bases). V lost 4 bases and J 1 base, leaving 12 bases between the germline ends. Germline lookup yields CDR1 SGHKS and CDR2 YYEKEE (reference sequence). The CDR3 loop spans 15 amino acids. CDR3: CASSGGGMSNQPQHF. The CDR3 DNA reads TGTGCCAGCAGCGGGGGAGGGATGAGCAATCAGCCCCAGCATTTT.

The chain couples TRBV6-1 to TRBJ2-3; 12 positions agree with TRBD1. Germline V gene lookup returns CDR1 MNHNS and CDR2 SASEGT. V was clipped by 3 bases and J by 4 bases; unmatched bases: 2. The CDR3 has 15 residues. The CDR3 sequence: CASSEGQGAADTQYF. The DNA for the CDR3 is TGTGCCAGCAGTGAGGGACAGGGGGCTGCAGATACGCAGTATTTT.

This clone was detected a few times. This rearrangement joins TRBV4-1 to TRBJ1-1; 10 nucleotides line up with TRBD1. Germline CDR1 MGHRA, CDR2 YSYEKL. The J segment lost 9 bases and the V segment lost 5 bases, leaving 18 bases of the junction unmatched. CDR3 length: 17 amino acids. The CDR3 here is CASSGLPGGTGDRQAFF. The CDR3 nucleotides are TGCGCCAGCAGCGGACTCCCTGGGGGGACAGGGGATCGGCAAGCTTTCTTT.

The chain links TRBV18 to TRBJ2-5, with 7 bases that match TRBD2. The CDR3 spans 13 residues. Trimming at V came to 3 bases and at J to 4 bases, leaving 2 bases not matched to a gene. Germline values: CDR1 KGHSH, CDR2 LQKENI. The CDR3 coding sequence is TGTGCCAGCTCACCGCCTAGCGGAGAGACCCAGTACTTC. Protein sequence: CASSPPSGETQYF.